This T cell receptor (beta chain) was identified during a study of graft-versus-host responses after intestinal transplantation (dated by TCRdb to 2020 to 2022). For the wider study: The transplants that recipients got were multivisceral, liver-intestinal, or isolated intestinal. Every recipient was given anti-thymocyte globulin induction, followed by around three years of maintenance tacrolimus and steroids. A peak of at least 4% donor T cells among recipient peripheral blood mononuclear cells was the definition used for donor T cell macrochimerism. A cohort of 24 intestinal transplant recipients, including one retransplant, was enrolled, and a few patients lacking pretransplant specimens were excluded. Bulk TCR-beta CDR3 sequencing was used to track graft-versus-host and host-versus-graft alloreactive T cell clones in the graft, circulation and bone marrow after intestinal transplantation. Instead of going to the commercial service, samples from three later patients were sequenced in-house on an Illumina MiSeq and processed with MiXCR. Alloreactive clones were identified by sequencing pre-transplant mixed lymphocyte reaction products and comparing these products with unstimulated pre-transplant donor and recipient T cells.

What the authors observed across the whole study: Peak levels of circulating GvH clones were associated with declines in HvG clones early after transplant. GvH clones were found in recipient bone marrow, and some of the GvH clones appeared earlier in ileal mucosa or blood, which is consistent with an intestinal mucosal origin. The conclusions were limited by the relatively low number and heterogeneity of the intestinal transplant patients. In the allografts of patients with donor T cell macrochimerism, GvH to HvG T cell clonal ratios were high.

Cut back by 3 bases and 4 bases, the V and J ends lie 19 bases apart. As encoded in the germline V gene (reference sequence), CDR1 is MNHEY while CDR2 is SMNVEV. The CDR3 has 16 amino acids, counting the end cysteine and phenylalanine. Just CDR3 DNA is preserved here, 48 bases in frame from base 1. Library method: the immunoSEQ multiplex PCR assay. For most patients, genomic DNA was isolated using the Qiagen DNeasy Blood and Tissue Kit and was shipped frozen to Adaptive Biotechnologies for TCR sequencing. For most patients, genomic DNA was subjected to high-throughput TCR-beta CDR3 sequencing by Adaptive Biotechnologies. For the original study's pipeline: TCR sequencing data for over 15 patients were retrieved from Adaptive's ImmunoSEQ software; a few other patients were processed with MiXCR and VDJtools. To correct CD4 versus CD8 sorting errors, sequences present in both subsets at a frequency ratio below 5:1 were removed. CDR3 nucleotide sequences shared between donor and recipient were removed because their origin could not be assigned. Alloreactive clones required at least 2-fold expansion over unstimulated cells and minimum CFSE-low frequency of 0.002% (template counts) or 0.001% (read counts). Clones detected in sequenced pre-transplant spleen, lymph node, or MLR CFSE-low populations of the donor or recipient were defined as mappable. Cumulative frequency of alloreactive clones was calculated as a percentage of all sequences weighted by copy number. Drawn from immuneACCESS, this table holds only the in-frame rearrangements with V and J called that TCRdb kept. Clones are partly lost; checked studies trace under half to an unresolved V gene and leave the rest unexplained. Clonal size and the V and J genes are those of that table, whereas D and trimming came from the DNA. Recorded for this sample are 40,000 to 55,000 clones; approximately 95% of them occurred a single time. The ten largest clones take up approximately 0.25% of the sample.

Explained via the paper, the time point label denotes: cells obtained before transplantation from donor or recipient. CD3+CD4+ and CD3+CD8+ populations were FACS-sorted from unstimulated pre-transplant donor and recipient cells taken from spleen or lymph nodes. Worth noting for this clone: The antigen this receptor binds is unknown. Nothing much larger sits one base from this clone, and base qualities are not available.

Recombination connected TRBV27 to TRBJ2-7; the D gene assignment is ambiguous. The sample was unstimulated CD8+ T cells sorted from spleen or lymph node cells, taken before transplant. This clonotype was obtained from a human donor who was the organ donor for an intestinal transplant. The CDR3 is CASSFLGPSEEYEQYF. The nucleotide sequence is TGTGCCAGCAGTTTTCTCGGACCCTCCGAGGAGTACGAGCAGTACTTC.